This T cell receptor (beta chain) is from a study of blood T cell repertoires in COVID-19. V lost 3 bases, J lost 4 bases, and 3 bases stayed unmatched. This CDR3 contains 14 residues. In germline, CDR1 is LNHDA, CDR2 SQIVND (reference sequence). Generated by immunoSEQ multiplex PCR, the TCRdb table keeps only in-frame clones and is missing some. The sample yields about 180,000 clones, around 83% seen once. The genes are TRBV19 and TRBJ2-7; 10 nucleotides line up with TRBD2. The TCR sequence derives from a woman aged 25-40 years with active or convalescent COVID-19. Input material: peripheral blood. The CDR3 DNA follows: TGTGCCAGTAGTATGAGGACTAGCGGATACGAGCAGTACTTC. It is translated as CASSMRTSGYEQYF.